The clone carrying this T cell receptor beta chain was counted only a few times. This CDR3 spans 13 amino acids. Germline trimming cut 4 bases from V and 7 bases from J; bases unmatched to any gene: 5. Per germline, CDR1 GTSNPN and CDR2 SVGIG (reference sequence). This specimen comes from a study of blood T cell repertoires in COVID-19. Study-level background: The United States, Italy and Spain supplied acute and convalescent COVID-19 samples. T cells, B-cell-depleted T cells, or PBMCs provided the cDNA or gDNA that served as material.

Original processing methods: By means of reference gene primer amplification, nucleated cell counts were estimated. Assay used: immunoSEQ multiplex PCR; TCRdb lists only in-frame clones, some missing. V, J and clone size are taken as reported in that table, and D and trimming were inferred from the DNA itself. The table has approximately 82,000 clones, roughly four fifths seen once. V is TRBV30 and J is TRBJ1-5; 9 nucleotides match TRBD1. The receptor was isolated from a human donor in a cohort sampled during active COVID-19. Sequencing was done on a sample of peripheral blood. In DNA form, the CDR3 reads TGTGCCTGGAATATGGACAGGGGCCAGCCCCAGCATTTT. Its protein product is CAWNMDRGQPQHF. Based on the CDR3 plus reference TRBV30 and TRBJ1-5, the full variable domain is SQTIHQWPATLVQPVGSPLSLECTVEGTSNPNLYWYRQAAGRGLQLLFYSVGIGQISSEVPQNLSASRPQDRQFILSSKKLLLSDSGFYLCAWNMDRGQPQHFGDGTRLSIL.